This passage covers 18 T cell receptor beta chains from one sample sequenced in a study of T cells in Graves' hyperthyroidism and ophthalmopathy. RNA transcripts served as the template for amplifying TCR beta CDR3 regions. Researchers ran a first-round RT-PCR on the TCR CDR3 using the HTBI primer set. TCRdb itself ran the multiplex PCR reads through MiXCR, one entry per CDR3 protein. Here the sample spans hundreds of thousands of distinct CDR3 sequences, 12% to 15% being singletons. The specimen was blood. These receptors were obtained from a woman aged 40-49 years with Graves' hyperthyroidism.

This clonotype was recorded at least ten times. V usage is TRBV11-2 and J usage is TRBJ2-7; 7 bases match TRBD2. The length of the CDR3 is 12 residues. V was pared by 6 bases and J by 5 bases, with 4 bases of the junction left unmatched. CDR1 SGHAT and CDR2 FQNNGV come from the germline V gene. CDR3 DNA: TGTGCCAGCAGTGGTGCGGGGGACGAGCAGTACTTC. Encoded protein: CASSGAGDEQYF.

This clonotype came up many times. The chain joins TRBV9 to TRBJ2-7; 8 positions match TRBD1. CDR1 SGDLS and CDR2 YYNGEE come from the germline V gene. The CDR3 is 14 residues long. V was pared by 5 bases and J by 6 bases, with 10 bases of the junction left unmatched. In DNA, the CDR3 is TGTGCCAGCAGTTCCGGGACAGGATACGCCGAGCAGTACTTC. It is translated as CASSSGTGYAEQYF.

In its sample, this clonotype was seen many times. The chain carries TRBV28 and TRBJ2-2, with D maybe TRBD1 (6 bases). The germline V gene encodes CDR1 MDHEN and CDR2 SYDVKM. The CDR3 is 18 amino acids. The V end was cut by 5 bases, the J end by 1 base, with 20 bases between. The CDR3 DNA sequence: TGTGCCAGCAGTCCATACCCCACAGGGAATAGGAACACCGGGGAGCTGTTTTTT. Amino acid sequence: CASSPYPTGNRNTGELFF. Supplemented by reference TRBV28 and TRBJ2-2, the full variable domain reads DVKVTQSSRYLVKRTGEKVFLECVQDMDHENMFWYRQDPGLGLRLIYFSYDVKMKEKGDIPEGYSVSREKKERFSLILESASTNQTSMYLCASSPYPTGNRNTGELFFGEGSRLTVL.

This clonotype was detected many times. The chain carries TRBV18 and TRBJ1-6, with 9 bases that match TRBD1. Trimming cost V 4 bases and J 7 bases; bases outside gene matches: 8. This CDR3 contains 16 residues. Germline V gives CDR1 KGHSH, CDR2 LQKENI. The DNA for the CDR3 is TGTGCCAGCTCACGCGTAGTCGGACAGGGGAATTCACCCCTCCACTTT. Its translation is CASSRVVGQGNSPLHF. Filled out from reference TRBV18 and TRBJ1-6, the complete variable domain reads NAGVMQNPRHLVRRRGQEARLRCSPMKGHSHVYWYRQLPEEGLKFMVYLQKENIIDESGMPKERFSAEFPKEGPSILRIQQVVRGDSAAYFCASSRVVGQGNSPLHFGNGTRLTVT.

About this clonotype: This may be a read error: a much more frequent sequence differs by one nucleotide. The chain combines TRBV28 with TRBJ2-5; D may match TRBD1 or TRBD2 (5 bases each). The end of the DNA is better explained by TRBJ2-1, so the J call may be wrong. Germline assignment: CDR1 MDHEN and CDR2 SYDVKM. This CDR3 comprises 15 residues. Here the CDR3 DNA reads TGTGCCAGCATCCCTGTCCCGAGGGGATTGGAGACCCAGTTCTTC. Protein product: CASIPVPRGLETQFF.

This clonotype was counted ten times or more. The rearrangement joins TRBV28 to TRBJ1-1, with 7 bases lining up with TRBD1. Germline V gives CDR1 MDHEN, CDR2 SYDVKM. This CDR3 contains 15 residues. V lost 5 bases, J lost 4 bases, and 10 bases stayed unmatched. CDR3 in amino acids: CASSPAEGAITEAFF. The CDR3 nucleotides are TGTGCCAGCAGTCCCGCGGAGGGGGCAATCACTGAAGCTTTCTTT.

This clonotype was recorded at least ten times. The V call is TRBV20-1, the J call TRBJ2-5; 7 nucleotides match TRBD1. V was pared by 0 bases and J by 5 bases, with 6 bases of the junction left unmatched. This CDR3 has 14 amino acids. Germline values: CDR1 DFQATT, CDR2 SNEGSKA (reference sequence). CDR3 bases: TGCAGTGCTAGAGATAGGACAGGAGTGGAGACCCAGTACTTC. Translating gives CSARDRTGVETQYF.

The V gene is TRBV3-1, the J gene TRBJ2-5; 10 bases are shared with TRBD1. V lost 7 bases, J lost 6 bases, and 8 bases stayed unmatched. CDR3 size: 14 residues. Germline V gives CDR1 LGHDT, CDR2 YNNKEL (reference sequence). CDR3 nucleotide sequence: TGTGCCAGCACCGGGGACAGGGGTTTGCAGACCCAGTACTTC. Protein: CASTGDRGLQTQYF.

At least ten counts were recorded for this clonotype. The CDR3 DNA sequence: TGCAGCGTTGGGAGTTATGAGCAGTTCTTC. Protein: CSVGSYEQFF. The V gene is TRBV29-1, the J gene TRBJ2-1; D not resolved. The germline V and J ends were trimmed by 4 bases and 8 bases, with 6 bases remaining between them. CDR3 size: 10 residues. Germline V gene data show CDR1 as SQVTM and CDR2 as ANQGSEA.

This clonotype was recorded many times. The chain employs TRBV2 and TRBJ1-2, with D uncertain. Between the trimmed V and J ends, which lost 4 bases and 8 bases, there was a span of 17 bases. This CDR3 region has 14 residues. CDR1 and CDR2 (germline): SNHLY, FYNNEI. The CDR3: CASSGKDLTSGYTF. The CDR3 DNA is TGTGCCAGCAGTGGAAAGGACTTGACCTCGGGCTACACCTTC.

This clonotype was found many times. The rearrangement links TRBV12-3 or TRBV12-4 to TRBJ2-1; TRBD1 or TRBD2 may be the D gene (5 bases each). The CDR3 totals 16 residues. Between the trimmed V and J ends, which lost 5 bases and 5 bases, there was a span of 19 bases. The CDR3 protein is CASSPPGPSKDNEQFF. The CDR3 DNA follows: TGTGCCAGCAGTCCTCCGGGACCCAGCAAGGACAATGAGCAGTTCTTC.

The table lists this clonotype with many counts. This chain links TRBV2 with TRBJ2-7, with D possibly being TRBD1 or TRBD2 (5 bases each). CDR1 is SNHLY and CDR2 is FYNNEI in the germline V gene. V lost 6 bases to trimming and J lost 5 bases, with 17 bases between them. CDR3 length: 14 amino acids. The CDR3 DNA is TGTGCCAGCAGCCAAGGACCGGGACGGGACGAGCAGTACTTC. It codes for CASSQGPGRDEQYF.

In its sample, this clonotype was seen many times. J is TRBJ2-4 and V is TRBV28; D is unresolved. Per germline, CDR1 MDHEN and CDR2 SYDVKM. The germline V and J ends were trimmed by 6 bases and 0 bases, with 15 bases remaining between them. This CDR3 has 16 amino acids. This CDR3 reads CASSPTKILAKNIQYF. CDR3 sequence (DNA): TGTGCCAGCAGCCCGACAAAGATACTAGCCAAAAACATTCAGTACTTC.

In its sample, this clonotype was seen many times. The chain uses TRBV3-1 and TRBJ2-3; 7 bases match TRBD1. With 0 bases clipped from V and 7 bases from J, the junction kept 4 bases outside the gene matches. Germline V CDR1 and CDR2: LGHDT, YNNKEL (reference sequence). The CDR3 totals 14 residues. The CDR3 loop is CASSQDYRGNTQYF. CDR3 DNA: TGTGCCAGCAGCCAAGATTACAGGGGCAATACGCAGTATTTT.

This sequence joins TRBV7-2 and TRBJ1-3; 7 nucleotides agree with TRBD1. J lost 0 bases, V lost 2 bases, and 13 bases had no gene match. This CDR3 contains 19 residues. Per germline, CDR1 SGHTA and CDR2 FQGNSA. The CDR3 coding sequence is TGTGCCAGCAGCTTATATACACCCGGGACAGCCTTCTCTGGAAACACCATATATTTT. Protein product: CASSLYTPGTAFSGNTIYF.

CDR3 coding DNA: TGTGCCAGTAGTACCGAGCCTCAGCCCCAGCATTTT. This gives the protein CASSTEPQPQHF. The chain employs TRBV19 and TRBJ1-5, with D uncertain. This CDR3 spans 12 amino acids. Germline V CDR1 and CDR2: LNHDA, SQIVND (reference sequence). Trimming removed 4 bases from V and 6 bases from J, with 7 bases in between.

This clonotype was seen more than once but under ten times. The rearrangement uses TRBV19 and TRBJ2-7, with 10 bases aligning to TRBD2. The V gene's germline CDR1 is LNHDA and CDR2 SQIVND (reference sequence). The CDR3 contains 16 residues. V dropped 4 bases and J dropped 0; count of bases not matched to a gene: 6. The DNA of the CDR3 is TGTGCCAGTAGTACCTCTAGCGGGAGTTTCTCCTACGAGCAGTACTTC. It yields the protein CASSTSSGSFSYEQYF.

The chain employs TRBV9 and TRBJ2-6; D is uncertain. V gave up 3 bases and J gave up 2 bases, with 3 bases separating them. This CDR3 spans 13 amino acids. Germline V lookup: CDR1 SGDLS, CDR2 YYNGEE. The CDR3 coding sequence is TGTGCCAGCAGCGCAACTGGGGCCAACGTCCTGACTTTC. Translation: CASSATGANVLTF.